This T cell receptor beta chain was sequenced in a study of CD8 T cells in Susac syndrome. This clonotype was recorded once. Random hexamers were used to reverse transcribe 0.5 to 1 ug of RNA. A multiplex approach, immunoSEQ multiplex PCR, amplified TCR beta CDR3 across 54 Vbeta and 13 Jbeta. Each CDR3 protein is one row after TCRdb ran MiXCR on the immunoSEQ multiplex PCR reads. The table lists around 160,000 distinct CDR3 sequences, 93% of them singletons. V lost 4 bases and J 4 bases, leaving 13 bases between the germline ends. The CDR3 length is 14 residues. Germline CDR1 and CDR2: MNHNS and SASEGT.

Sequenced input: CD4+ T cells from PBMCs. The origin of this receptor is a human donor in good health. The gene calls are TRBV6-1 and TRBJ2-5; TRBD1 might be the D (7 bases). The CDR3 DNA reads TGTGCCAGCAGTGCCCCAGGGGGAGGAGAGACCCAGTACTTC. Translating it yields CASSAPGGGETQYF.